This is a list of T cell receptor beta chains from one sample in a study of OX40 agonist ivuxolimab in advanced cancers. Assay used: immunoSEQ multiplex PCR; TCRdb lists only in-frame clones, some missing. The profile shows some 63,000 clones, roughly 89% of them singletons. Source: CD4+ or CD8+ T cells sorted from blood, taken in a trial of the OX40 agonist ivuxolimab. The receptors originated from an adult with an advanced solid tumor such as melanoma, head and neck, liver or kidney cancer. The CDR3 runs from the conserved cysteine through the conserved F or W. A D gene is named only where the DNA matches it firmly. Clone size appears in some rows only: once, few, many, or a class for an expanded clone.

J: TRBJ1-6
D: NA
V: TRBV28
length: 15
size: NA
CDR3: CASSISSREFMSLHF
DNA: TGTGCCAGCAGTATCTCCTCCAGGGAGTTTATGTCCCTCCACTTT

J: TRBJ1-1
D: NA
V: TRBV30
length: 14
size: NA
CDR3: CAWSATGWNTEAFF
DNA: TGTGCCTGGAGTGCGACAGGCTGGAACACTGAAGCTTTCTTT

J: TRBJ1-5
D: NA
V: TRBV5-1
length: 15
size: NA
CDR3: CASSLEGGSNQPQHF
DNA: TGCGCCAGCAGCTTGGAGGGAGGTAGCAATCAGCCCCAGCATTTT

J: TRBJ2-5
D: TRBD2
V: TRBV7-2
length: 18
size: NA
CDR3: CASSFGGWASGVQETQYF
DNA: TGTGCCAGCAGCTTTGGGGGCTGGGCTAGCGGGGTACAAGAGACCCAGTACTTC

J: TRBJ2-3
D: TRBD1
V: TRBV18
length: 14
size: once
CDR3: CASSRDRGTDTQYF
DNA: TGTGCCAGCTCTCGGGACAGGGGCACAGATACGCAGTATTTT

J: TRBJ1-5
D: NA
V: TRBV7-2
length: 14
size: NA
CDR3: CASSFGQPNQPQHF
DNA: TGTGCCAGCAGCTTTGGACAGCCCAATCAGCCCCAGCATTTT

J: TRBJ1-2
D: NA
V: TRBV6-5
length: 14
size: NA
CDR3: CASSVGGSNYGYTF
DNA: TGTGCCAGCAGCGTGGGGGGCTCCAACTATGGCTACACCTTC

J: TRBJ1-3
D: NA
V: TRBV4-3
length: 19
size: NA
CDR3: CASSQEGVQRGGPGNTIYF
DNA: TGCGCCAGCAGCCAAGAAGGCGTCCAAAGGGGAGGCCCTGGAAACACCATATATTTT

J: TRBJ2-2
D: NA
V: TRBV6-5
length: 15
size: once
CDR3: CASTRVGGNTGELFF
DNA: TGTGCCAGCACCCGAGTGGGCGGGAACACCGGGGAGCTGTTTTTT

J: TRBJ2-2
D: NA
V: TRBV5-6
length: 15
size: once
CDR3: CASRSTGANTGELFF
DNA: TGTGCCAGCAGATCAACGGGGGCGAACACCGGGGAGCTGTTTTTT

J: TRBJ2-3
D: NA
V: TRBV10-1
length: 13
size: NA
CDR3: CASSDRSGDTQYF
DNA: TGCGCCAGCAGTGATCGGAGCGGAGATACGCAGTATTTT

J: TRBJ1-6
D: NA
V: TRBV2
length: 13
size: NA
CDR3: CASRDKYFSPLHF
DNA: TGTGCCAGCAGGGATAAATACTTTTCACCCCTCCACTTT

J: TRBJ1-6
D: TRBD1
V: TRBV9
length: 17
size: few
CDR3: CASSIGQGRSYNSPLHF
DNA: TGTGCCAGCAGCATCGGACAGGGCCGGTCCTATAATTCACCCCTCCACTTT

J: TRBJ2-1
D: NA
V: TRBV6-6
length: 12
size: NA
CDR3: CASSYLYNEQFF
DNA: TGTGCCAGCAGTTATCTCTACAATGAGCAGTTCTTC

J: TRBJ2-7
D: NA
V: TRBV4-1
length: 14
size: NA
CDR3: CASSQLEGTYEQYF
DNA: TGCGCCAGCAGCCAATTAGAGGGGACATACGAGCAGTACTTC

J: TRBJ1-1
D: NA
V: TRBV4-3
length: 15
size: NA
CDR3: CASSLHGDGNTEAFF
DNA: TGCGCCAGCAGCCTCCACGGGGATGGGAACACTGAAGCTTTCTTT

J: TRBJ2-2
D: NA
V: TRBV4-3
length: 17
size: NA
CDR3: CASSQAPGLPNTGELFF
DNA: TGCGCCAGCAGCCAGGCCCCGGGGCTCCCGAACACCGGGGAGCTGTTTTTT

J: TRBJ2-2
D: NA
V: TRBV2
length: 13
size: NA
CDR3: CASRQGAAGELFF
DNA: TGTGCCAGCAGACAGGGTGCCGCCGGGGAGCTGTTTTTT

J: TRBJ1-1
D: NA
V: TRBV2
length: 13
size: NA
CDR3: CASGLYENTEAFF
DNA: TGTGCCAGCGGCCTATATGAGAACACTGAAGCTTTCTTT

J: TRBJ2-7
D: TRBD2
V: TRBV28
length: 16
size: NA
CDR3: CASGHSGRGGVYEQYF
DNA: TGTGCCAGCGGACACTCGGGGCGGGGGGGCGTCTACGAGCAGTACTTC

J: TRBJ1-4
D: NA
V: TRBV28
length: 15
size: NA
CDR3: CASSFRVATNEKLFF
DNA: TGTGCCAGCAGTTTCAGGGTTGCAACTAATGAAAAACTGTTTTTT

J: TRBJ2-1
D: TRBD2
V: TRBV30
length: 13
size: NA
CDR3: CAWSGRAANEQFF
DNA: TGTGCCTGGAGCGGGAGGGCCGCCAATGAGCAGTTCTTC